The present entry profiles one T cell receptor (beta chain) with its context. Its target is not known. Here immunoSEQ multiplex PCR was the method, and the copy in TCRdb shows in-frame clones only, minus some. The table lists roughly 13,000 clones, about 70% of them singletons, with around 4.1% in the top ten. This record belongs to a study of tumor-infiltrating lymphocytes in localized non-small cell lung cancer. General study points: Available tissue quantity limited TCR sequencing to a patient subset. Recurrence-free survival showed no association with tumor T-cell fraction.

The source of this sequence is a human donor with non-small cell lung cancer. Sequenced: lung tumor tissue.

The CDR3 bases are TGTGCCAGCAGCCAAGCTGTTGGGGGGGCTGAAGCTTTCTTT. Translation: CASSQAVGGAEAFF. The V gene is TRBV14, the J gene TRBJ1-1; D may be TRBD1 (5 bases). V was shortened by 1 base and J by 6 bases, with 12 bases between the two germline ends. Germline V gene sequence: CDR1 SGHDN, CDR2 FVKESK. CDR3 size: 14 residues.